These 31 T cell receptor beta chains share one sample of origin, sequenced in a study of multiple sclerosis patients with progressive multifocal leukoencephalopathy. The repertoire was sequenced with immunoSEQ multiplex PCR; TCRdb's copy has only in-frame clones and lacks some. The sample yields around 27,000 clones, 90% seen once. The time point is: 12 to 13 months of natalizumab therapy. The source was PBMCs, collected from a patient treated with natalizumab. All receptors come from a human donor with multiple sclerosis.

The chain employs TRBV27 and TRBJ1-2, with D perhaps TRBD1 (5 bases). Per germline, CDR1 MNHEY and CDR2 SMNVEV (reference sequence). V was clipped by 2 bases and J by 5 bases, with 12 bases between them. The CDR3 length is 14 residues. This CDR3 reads CASSLSGRVYGYTF. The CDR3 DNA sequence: TGTGCCAGCAGTTTAAGTGGCAGGGTTTATGGCTACACCTTC.

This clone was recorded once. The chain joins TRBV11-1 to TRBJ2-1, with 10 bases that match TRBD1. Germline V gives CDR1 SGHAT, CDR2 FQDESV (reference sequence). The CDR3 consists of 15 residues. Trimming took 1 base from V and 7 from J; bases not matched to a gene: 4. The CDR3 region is CASSLGQGANNEQFF. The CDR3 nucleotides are TGTGCCAGCAGCTTAGGACAGGGGGCGAATAATGAGCAGTTCTTC. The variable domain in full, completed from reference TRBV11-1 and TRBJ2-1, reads EAEVAQSPRYKITEKSQAVAFWCDPISGHATLYWYRQILGQGPELLVQFQDESVVDDSQLPKDRFSAERLKGVDSTLKIQPAELGDSAMYLCASSLGQGANNEQFFGPGTRLTVL.

The CDR3 is CASSAGTGGPFAYF. The CDR3 coding sequence is TGTGCCAGCAGTGCCGGGACAGGGGGGCCCTTTGCGTACTTC. The chain couples TRBV2 to TRBJ2-7, with TRBD1 matching 11 bases. CDR3 size: 14 residues. The germline V gene encodes CDR1 SNHLY and CDR2 FYNNEI. V was pared by 4 bases and J by 12 bases, with 11 bases of the junction left unmatched.

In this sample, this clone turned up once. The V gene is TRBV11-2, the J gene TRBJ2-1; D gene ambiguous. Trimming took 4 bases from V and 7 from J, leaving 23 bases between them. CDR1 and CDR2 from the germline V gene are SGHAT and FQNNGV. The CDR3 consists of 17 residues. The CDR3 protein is CASSSQAGSLTRNEQFF. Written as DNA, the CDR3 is TGTGCCAGCAGCTCCCAAGCCGGCTCACTAACAAGGAATGAGCAGTTCTTC.

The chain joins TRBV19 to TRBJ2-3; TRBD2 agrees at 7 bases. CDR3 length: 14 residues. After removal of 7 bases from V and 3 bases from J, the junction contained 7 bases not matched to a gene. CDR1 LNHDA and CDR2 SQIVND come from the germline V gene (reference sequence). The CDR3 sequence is CASKDWGGTDTQYF. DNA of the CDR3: TGTGCCAGTAAGGACTGGGGGGGGACAGATACGCAGTATTTT.

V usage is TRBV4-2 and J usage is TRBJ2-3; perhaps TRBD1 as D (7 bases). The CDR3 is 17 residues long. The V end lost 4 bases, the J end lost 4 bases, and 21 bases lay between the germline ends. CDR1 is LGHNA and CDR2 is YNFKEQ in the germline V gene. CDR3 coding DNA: TGTGCCAGCAGCCCAGGGGGACGGGGGAGCCGGGCAGATACGCAGTATTTT. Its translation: CASSPGGRGSRADTQYF.

The CDR3 loop reads CASSGGTPLGELFF. The CDR3 nucleotides read TGTGCCAGCAGCGGCGGGACACCCCTCGGGGAGCTGTTTTTT. The chain links TRBV5-8 to TRBJ2-2; D might be TRBD1 or TRBD2, each matching 6 bases. In germline, CDR1 is SGHTS, CDR2 YDEGEE. Trimming took off 4 bases at V and 7 bases at J, with 14 bases between the two ends. CDR3 length: 14 residues. Full variable domain (rest looked up from reference TRBV5-8 and TRBJ2-2): EAGVTQSPTHLIKTRGQQATLRCSPISGHTSVYWYQQALGLGLQFLLWYDEGEERNRGNFPPRFSGRQFPNYSSELNVNALELEDSALYLCASSGGTPLGELFFGEGSRLTVL.

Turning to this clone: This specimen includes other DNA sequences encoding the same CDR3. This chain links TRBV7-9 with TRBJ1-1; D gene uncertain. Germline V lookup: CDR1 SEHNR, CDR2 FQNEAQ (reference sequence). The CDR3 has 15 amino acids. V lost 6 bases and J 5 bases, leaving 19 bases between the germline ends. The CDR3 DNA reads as TGTGCCAGCAGGCCCCGGGGTCTTGGGGTGACTGAAGCTTTCTTT. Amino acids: CASRPRGLGVTEAFF.

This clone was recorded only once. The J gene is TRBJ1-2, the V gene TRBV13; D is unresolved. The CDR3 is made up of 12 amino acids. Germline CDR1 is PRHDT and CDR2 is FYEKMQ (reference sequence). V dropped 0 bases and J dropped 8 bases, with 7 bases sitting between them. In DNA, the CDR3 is TGTGCCAGCAGCTTAGGGACCTTAGGCTACACCTTC. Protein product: CASSLGTLGYTF.

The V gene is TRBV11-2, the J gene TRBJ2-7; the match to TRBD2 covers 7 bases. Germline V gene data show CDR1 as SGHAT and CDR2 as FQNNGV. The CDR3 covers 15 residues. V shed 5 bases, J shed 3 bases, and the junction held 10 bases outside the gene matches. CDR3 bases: TGTGCCAGCAGCGCCCGGGACTACCAGGACTACGAGCAGTACTTC. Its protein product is CASSARDYQDYEQYF.

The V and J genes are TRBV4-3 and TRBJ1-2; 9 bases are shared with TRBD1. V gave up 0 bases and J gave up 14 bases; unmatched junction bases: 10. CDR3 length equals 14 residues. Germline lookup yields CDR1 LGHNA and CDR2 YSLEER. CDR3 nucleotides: TGCGCCAGCAGCCAAGACGAGTGGGACAGGGATAAAACCTTC. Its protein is CASSQDEWDRDKTF.

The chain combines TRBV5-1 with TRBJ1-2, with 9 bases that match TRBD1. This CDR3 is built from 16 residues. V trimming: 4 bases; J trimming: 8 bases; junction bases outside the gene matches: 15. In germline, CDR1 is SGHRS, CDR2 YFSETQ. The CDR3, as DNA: TGCGCCAGCAGCCCTGACACCGGGACAGGGAATCGCGGCTACACCTTC. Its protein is CASSPDTGTGNRGYTF.

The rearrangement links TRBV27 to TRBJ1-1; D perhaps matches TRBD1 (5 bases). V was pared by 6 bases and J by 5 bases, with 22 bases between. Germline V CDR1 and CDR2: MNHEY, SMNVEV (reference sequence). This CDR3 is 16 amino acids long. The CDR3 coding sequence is TGTGCCAGCAGCTATAAGGGGTTGGGGGGGGGTACTGAAGCTTTCTTT. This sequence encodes CASSYKGLGGGTEAFF.

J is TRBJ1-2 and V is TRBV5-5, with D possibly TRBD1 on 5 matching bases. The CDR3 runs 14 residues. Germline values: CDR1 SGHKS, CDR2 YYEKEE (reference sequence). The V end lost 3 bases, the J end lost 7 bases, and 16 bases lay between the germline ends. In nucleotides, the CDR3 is TGTGCCAGCAGCTATACCAGGGCCGGGGGTGGCTACACCTTC. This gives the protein CASSYTRAGGGYTF.

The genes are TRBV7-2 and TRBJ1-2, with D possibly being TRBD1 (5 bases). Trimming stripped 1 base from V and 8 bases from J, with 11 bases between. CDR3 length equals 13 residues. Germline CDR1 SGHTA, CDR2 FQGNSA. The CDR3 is CASSLEQGWGYTF. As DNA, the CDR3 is TGTGCCAGCAGCTTAGAGCAGGGTTGGGGCTACACCTTC.

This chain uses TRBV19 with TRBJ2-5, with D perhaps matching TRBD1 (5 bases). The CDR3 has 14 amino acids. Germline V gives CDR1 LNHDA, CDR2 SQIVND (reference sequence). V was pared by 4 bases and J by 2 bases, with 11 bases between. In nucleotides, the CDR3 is TGTGCCAGTAGTAGGGGCCGTCGGCAAGAGACCCAGTACTTC. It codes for CASSRGRRQETQYF. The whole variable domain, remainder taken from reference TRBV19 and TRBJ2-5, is DGGITQSPKYLFRKEGQNVTLSCEQNLNHDAMYWYRQDPGQGLRLIYYSQIVNDFQKGDIAEGYSVSREKKESFPLTVTSAQKNPTAFYLCASSRGRRQETQYFGPGTRLLVL.

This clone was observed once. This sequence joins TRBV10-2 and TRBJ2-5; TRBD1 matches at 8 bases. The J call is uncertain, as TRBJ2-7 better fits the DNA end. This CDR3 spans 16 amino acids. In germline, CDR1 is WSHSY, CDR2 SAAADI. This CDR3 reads CASSTSRQGPTYEQYF. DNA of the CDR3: TGCGCCAGCAGCACCTCCCGACAGGGGCCGACCTACGAGCAGTACTTC.

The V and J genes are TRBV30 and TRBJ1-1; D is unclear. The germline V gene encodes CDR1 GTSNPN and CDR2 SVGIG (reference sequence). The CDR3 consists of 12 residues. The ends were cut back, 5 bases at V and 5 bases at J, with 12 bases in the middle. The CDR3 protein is CAWGTRRTEAFF. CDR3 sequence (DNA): TGTGCCTGGGGTACACGGAGGACTGAAGCTTTCTTT.

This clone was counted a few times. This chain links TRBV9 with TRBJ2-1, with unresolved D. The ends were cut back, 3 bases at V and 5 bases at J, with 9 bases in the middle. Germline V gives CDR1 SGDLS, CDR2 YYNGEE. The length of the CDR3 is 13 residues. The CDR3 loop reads CASSAGYHNEQFF. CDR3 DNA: TGTGCCAGCAGCGCCGGTTATCACAATGAGCAGTTCTTC. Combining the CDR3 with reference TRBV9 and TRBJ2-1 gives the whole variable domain DSGVTQTPKHLITATGQRVTLRCSPRSGDLSVYWYQQSLDQGLQFLIQYYNGEERAKGNILERFSAQQFPDLHSELNLSSLELGDSALYFCASSAGYHNEQFFGPGTRLTVL.

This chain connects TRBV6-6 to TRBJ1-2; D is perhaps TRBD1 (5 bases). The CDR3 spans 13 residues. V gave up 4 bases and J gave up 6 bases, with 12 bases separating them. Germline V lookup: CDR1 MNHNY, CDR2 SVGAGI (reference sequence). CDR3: CASSLGVGNGYTF. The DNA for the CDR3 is TGTGCCAGCAGTTTGGGGGTGGGGAATGGCTACACCTTC.

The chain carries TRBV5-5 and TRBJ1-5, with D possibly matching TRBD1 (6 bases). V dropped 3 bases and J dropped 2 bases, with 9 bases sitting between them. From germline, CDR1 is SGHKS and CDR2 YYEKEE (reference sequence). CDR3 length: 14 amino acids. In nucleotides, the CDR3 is TGTGCCAGCAGCTCTGAGGGGGGCAATCAGCCCCAGCATTTT. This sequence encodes CASSSEGGNQPQHF.

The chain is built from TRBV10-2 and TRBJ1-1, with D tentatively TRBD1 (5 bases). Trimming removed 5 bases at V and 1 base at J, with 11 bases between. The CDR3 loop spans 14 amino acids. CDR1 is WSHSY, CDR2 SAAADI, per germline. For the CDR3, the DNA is TGCGCCAGCAGTCCCGCGGGGGGGAACACTGAAGCTTTCTTT. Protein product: CASSPAGGNTEAFF.

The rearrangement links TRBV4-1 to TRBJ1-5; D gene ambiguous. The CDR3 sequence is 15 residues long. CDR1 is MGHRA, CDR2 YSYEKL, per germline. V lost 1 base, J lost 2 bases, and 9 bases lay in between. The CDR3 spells CASSQVAGGNQPQHF. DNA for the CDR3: TGCGCCAGCAGCCAAGTCGCGGGAGGCAATCAGCCCCAGCATTTT.

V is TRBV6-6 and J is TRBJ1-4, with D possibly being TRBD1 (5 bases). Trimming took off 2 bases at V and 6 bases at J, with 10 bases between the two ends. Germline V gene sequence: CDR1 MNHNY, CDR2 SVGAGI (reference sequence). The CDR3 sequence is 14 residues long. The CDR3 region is CASSYTGGHEKLFF. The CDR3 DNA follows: TGTGCCAGCAGTTACACAGGTGGCCATGAAAAACTGTTTTTT.

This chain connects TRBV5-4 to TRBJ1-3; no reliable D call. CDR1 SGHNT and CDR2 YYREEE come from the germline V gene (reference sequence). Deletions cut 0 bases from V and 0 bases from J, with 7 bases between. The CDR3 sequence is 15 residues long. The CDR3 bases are TGTGCCAGCAGCTTGGACCTGTTCTCTGGAAACACCATATATTTT. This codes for CASSLDLFSGNTIYF.

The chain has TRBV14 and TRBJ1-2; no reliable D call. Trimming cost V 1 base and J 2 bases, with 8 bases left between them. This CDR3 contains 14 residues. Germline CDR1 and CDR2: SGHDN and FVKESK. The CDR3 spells CASSQVRVNYGYTF. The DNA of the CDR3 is TGTGCCAGCAGCCAAGTGCGTGTGAACTATGGCTACACCTTC.

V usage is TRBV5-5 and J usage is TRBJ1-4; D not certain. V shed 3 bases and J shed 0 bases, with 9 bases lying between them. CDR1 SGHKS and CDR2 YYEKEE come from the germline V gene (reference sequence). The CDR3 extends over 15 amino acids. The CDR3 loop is CASSSTAATNEKLFF. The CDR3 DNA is TGTGCCAGCAGCTCCACAGCGGCAACTAATGAAAAACTGTTTTTT.

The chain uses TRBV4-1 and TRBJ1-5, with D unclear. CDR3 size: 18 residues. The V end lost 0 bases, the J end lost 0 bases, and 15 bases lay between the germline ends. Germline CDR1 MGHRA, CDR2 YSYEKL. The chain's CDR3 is CASSQETAEPLSNQPQHF. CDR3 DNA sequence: TGCGCCAGCAGCCAAGAGACCGCAGAGCCCCTTAGCAATCAGCCCCAGCATTTT.

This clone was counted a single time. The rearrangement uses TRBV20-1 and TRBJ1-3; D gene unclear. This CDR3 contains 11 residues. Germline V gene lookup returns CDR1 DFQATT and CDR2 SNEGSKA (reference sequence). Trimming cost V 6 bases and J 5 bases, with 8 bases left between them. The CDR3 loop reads CSASRRNTIYF. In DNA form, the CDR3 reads TGCAGTGCGAGTCGTCGAAACACCATATATTTT.

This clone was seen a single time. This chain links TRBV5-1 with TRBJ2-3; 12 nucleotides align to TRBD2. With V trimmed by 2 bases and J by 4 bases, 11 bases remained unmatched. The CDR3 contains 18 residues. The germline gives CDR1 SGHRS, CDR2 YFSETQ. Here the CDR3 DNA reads TGCGCCAGCAGCTTAGCCCCCTCCGGGACTAGCGGGCCAGATACGCAGTATTTT. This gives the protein CASSLAPSGTSGPDTQYF.

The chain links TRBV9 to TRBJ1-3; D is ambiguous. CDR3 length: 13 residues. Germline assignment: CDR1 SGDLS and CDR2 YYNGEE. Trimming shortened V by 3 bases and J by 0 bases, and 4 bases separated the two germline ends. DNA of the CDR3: TGTGCCAGCAGCGCGGGCTCTGGAAACACCATATATTTT. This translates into CASSAGSGNTIYF.